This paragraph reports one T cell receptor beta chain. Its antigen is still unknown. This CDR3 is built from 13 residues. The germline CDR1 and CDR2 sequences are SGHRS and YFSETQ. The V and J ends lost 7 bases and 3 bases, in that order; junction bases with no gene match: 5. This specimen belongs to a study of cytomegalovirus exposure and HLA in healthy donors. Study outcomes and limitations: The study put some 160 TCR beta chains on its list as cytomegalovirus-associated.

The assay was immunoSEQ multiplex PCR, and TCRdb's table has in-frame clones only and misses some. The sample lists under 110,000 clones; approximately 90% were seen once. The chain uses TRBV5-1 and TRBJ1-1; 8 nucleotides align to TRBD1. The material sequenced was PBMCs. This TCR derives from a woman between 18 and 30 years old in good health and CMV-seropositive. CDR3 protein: CASCRTGHTEAFF. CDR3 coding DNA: TGCGCCAGCTGTCGGACAGGGCACACTGAAGCTTTCTTT.